This T cell receptor beta chain was sequenced in a study of T cell clones after liver transplantation. Overall study: As an antigen-independent comparator, third-party-reactive TCRbeta sequences came from pre-transplant mixed lymphocyte reactions. Draws occurred before transplant, before withdrawal, and after complete or failed withdrawal.

The repertoire was sequenced with immunoSEQ multiplex PCR; TCRdb's copy has only in-frame clones and lacks some. Of approximately 55,000 clones listed, over 55% were seen once; the top ten hold about 15%. The germline CDR1 and CDR2 sequences are MNHEY and SMNVEV (reference sequence). The CDR3 is 18 amino acids. The V gene end was trimmed by 2 bases and the J gene end by 5 bases; junction bases not matched to a gene: 17. Note on this clone: Its antigen is undetermined.

Study-level points and caveats: Post-transplant, graft-donor-reactive CD4 TCRbeta sequences in blood dropped significantly in most of the 8 subjects. Graft donor-reactive T cells may have migrated into the graft rather than being deleted.

The source was CD4+ T cells from blood, collected before liver transplant. The TCR sequence derives from a human donor who received a liver transplant. The gene calls are TRBV27 and TRBJ1-1; 7 bases map to TRBD1. The DNA of the CDR3 is TGTGCCAGCAGTTTAAAAGGCACAGGGGAATCAATGAGGACTGAAGCTTTCTTT. Translated: CASSLKGTGESMRTEAFF.